Below are 5 T cell receptor beta chains sequenced from a single sample in a study (dated by TCRdb to 2016 to 2018). The library was generated by RT-PCR. Sequencing took place on an Illumina MiSeq. TCRdb redid the processing of the public reads, applying fastp at Q25 and MiXCR, and retained in-frame beta chains. Every entry covers one CDR3 protein and lists the most common genes and DNA from its rows. The sample table lists about 700,000 distinct CDR3 sequences, 13% to 15% of them with a count of one. 3.6% of the sample belongs to the ten largest clones. Sample: memory CD4+ T cells from blood. All receptors derive from a female donor in good health, serving as a healthy control.

The genes are TRBV2 and TRBJ1-2; 12 positions match TRBD1. CDR1 and CDR2 (germline): SNHLY, FYNNEI. V trimming: 4 bases; J trimming: 7 bases; junction bases outside the gene matches: 7. The CDR3 is made up of 15 amino acids. This chain's CDR3 is CASSVTGQGAGGYTF. Written as DNA, the CDR3 is TGTGCCAGCAGTGTAACGGGACAGGGGGCTGGTGGCTACACCTTC.

In its sample, this clonotype was seen many times. This chain uses TRBV12-3 or TRBV12-4 with TRBJ1-2; D is unclear. This CDR3 region has 14 residues. Trimming shortened V by 3 bases and J by 4 bases, and 12 bases separated the two germline ends. CDR3 sequence (DNA): TGTGCCAGCAGTTTGTCGGCGGGCGGCTATGGCTACACCTTC. It translates to CASSLSAGGYGYTF.

Ten or more counts support this clonotype. The chain uses TRBV12-3 or TRBV12-4 and TRBJ2-2; D possibly uses TRBD1 or TRBD2 (5 bases each). The CDR3 extends over 15 amino acids. The ends were cut back, 6 bases at V and 3 bases at J, with 14 bases in the middle. The CDR3, as DNA: TGTGCCAGCAGGAGAAGGGACGGGCACACCGGGGAGCTGTTTTTT. Its protein product is CASRRRDGHTGELFF.

This clonotype was counted between two and nine times. This rearrangement joins TRBV3-1 to TRBJ2-1, with D possibly being TRBD1 (6 bases). Germline CDR1 and CDR2: LGHDT and YNNKEL (reference sequence). CDR3 length: 16 residues. Trimming left V 4 bases short and J 2 bases short, with 15 bases between. In nucleotides, the CDR3 is TGTGCCAGCAGCCTCCTTAGGGGGTTCGCCTACAATGAGCAGTTCTTC. Translated: CASSLLRGFAYNEQFF.

This clonotype was picked up many times. This chain connects TRBV7-2 to TRBJ1-2; D is perhaps TRBD1 (5 bases). CDR1 is SGHTA and CDR2 is FQGNSA in the germline V gene. CDR3 length: 14 residues. With 0 bases removed from V and 3 bases from J, the gap between germline ends came to 8 bases. The CDR3 DNA is TGTGCCAGCAGCTTAGCACGGGGGGACTATGGCTACACCTTC. This gives the protein CASSLARGDYGYTF.